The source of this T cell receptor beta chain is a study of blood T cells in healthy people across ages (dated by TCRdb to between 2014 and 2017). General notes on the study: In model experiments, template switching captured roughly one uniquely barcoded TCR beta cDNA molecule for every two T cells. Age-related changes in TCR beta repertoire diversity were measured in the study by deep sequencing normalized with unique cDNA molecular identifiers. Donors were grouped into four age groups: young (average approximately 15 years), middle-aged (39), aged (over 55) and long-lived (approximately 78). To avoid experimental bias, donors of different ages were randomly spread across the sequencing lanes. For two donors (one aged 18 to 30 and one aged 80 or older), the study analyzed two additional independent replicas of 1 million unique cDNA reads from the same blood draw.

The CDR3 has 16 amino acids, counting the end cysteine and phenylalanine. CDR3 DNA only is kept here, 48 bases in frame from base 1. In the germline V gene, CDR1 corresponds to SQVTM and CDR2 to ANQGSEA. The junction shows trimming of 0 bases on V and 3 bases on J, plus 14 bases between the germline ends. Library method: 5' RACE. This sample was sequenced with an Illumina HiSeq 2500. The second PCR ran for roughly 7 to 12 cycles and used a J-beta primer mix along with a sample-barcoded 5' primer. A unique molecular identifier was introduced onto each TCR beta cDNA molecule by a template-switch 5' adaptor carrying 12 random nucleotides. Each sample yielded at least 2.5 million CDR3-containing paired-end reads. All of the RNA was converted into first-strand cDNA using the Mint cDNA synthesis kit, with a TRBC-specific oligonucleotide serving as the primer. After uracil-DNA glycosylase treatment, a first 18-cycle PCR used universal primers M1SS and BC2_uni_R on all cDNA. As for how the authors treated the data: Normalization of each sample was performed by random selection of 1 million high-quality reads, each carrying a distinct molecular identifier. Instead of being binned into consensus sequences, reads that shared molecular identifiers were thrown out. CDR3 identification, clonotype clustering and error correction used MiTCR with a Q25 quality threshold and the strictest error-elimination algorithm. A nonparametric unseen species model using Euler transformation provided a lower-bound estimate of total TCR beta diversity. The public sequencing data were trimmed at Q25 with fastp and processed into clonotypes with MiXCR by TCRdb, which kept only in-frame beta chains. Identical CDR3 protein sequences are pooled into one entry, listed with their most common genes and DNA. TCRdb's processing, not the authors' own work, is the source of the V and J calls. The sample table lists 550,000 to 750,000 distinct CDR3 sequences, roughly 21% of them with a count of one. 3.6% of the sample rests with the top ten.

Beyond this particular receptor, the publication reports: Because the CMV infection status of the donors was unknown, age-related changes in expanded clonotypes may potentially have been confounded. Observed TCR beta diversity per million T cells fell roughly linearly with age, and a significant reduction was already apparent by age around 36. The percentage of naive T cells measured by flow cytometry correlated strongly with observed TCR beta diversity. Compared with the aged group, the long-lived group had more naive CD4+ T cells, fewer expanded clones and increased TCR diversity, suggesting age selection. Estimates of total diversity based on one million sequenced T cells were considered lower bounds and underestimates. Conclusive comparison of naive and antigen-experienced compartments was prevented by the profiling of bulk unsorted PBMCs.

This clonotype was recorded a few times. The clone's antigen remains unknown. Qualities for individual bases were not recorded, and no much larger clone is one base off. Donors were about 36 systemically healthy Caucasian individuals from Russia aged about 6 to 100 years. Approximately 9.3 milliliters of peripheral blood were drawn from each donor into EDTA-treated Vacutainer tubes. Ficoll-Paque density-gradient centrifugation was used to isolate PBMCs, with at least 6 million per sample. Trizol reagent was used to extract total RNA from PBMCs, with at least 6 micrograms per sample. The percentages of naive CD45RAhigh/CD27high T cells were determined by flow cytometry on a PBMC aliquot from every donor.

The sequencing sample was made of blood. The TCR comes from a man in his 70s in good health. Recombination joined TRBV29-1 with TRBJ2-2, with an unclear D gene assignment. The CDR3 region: CSVEDPFGQYTGELFF. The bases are TGCAGCGTTGAAGATCCCTTCGGGCAATACACCGGGGAGCTGTTTTTT.